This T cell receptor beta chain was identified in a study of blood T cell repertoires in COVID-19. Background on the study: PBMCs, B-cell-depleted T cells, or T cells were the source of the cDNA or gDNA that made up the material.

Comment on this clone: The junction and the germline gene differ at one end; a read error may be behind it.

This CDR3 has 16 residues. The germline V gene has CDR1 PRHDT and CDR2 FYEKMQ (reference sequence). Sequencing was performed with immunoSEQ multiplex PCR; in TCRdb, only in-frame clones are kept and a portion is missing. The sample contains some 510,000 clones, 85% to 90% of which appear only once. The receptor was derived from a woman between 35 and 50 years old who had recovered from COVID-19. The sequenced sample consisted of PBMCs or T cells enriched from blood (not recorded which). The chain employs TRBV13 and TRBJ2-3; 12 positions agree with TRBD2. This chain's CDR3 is CASSLGLAGSTDTQYF. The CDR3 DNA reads TGTGCCAGCAGCCTAGGACTAGCGGGGAGCACAGATACGCAGTATTTT. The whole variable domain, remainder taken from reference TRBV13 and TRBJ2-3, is AAGVIQSPRHLIKEKRETATLKCYPIPRHDTVYWYQQGPGQDPQFLISFYEKMQSDKGSIPDRFSAQQFSDYHSELNMSSLELGDSALYFCASSLGLAGSTDTQYFGPGTRLTVL.